This T cell receptor (beta chain) is from a study of blood T cell repertoires in COVID-19. Study overall: Researchers got acute and convalescent COVID-19 samples from the United States, Italy and Spain. T cells, B-cell-depleted T cells, or PBMCs provided the cDNA or gDNA that served as material.

CDR1 and CDR2 (germline): GTSNPN, SVGIG (reference sequence). Trimming cost V 0 bases and J 6 bases; bases outside gene matches: 9. The CDR3 sequence is 16 residues long. As handled by the study authors: How many nucleated cells were present was estimated from reference gene primer amplification. Generated by immunoSEQ multiplex PCR, the TCRdb table keeps only in-frame clones and is missing some. That table is the source of V, J and clone size, and D and trimming were worked out from the DNA. Among about 120,000 clones, roughly 82% were seen once, and the ten largest hold about 12%. This TCR came from a human donor in a cohort sampled during active COVID-19. Sequencing was carried out using peripheral blood. The chain is built from TRBV30 and TRBJ2-3; TRBD2 agrees at 10 bases. The DNA of the CDR3 is TGTGCCTGGAGTGTAAGAAAGCGGGGGGGCCCCGATACGCAGTATTTT. Amino acid sequence: CAWSVRKRGGPDTQYF.